A single sample is the source of the 16 T cell receptor beta chains below, sequenced in a study of blood T cell repertoires in COVID-19. The repertoire was sequenced with immunoSEQ multiplex PCR; TCRdb's copy has only in-frame clones and lacks some. The table lists about 200,000 clones, 70% to 85% of them singletons. The sequencing sample was made of peripheral blood. These receptors were collected from a human donor in a cohort sampled during active COVID-19.

This sequence joins TRBV5-4 and TRBJ1-2; D is ambiguous. Germline V gene data show CDR1 as SGHNT and CDR2 as YYREEE (reference sequence). The CDR3 runs 12 residues. V dropped 0 bases and J dropped 4 bases, with 4 bases sitting between them. This CDR3 is CASSLDSYGYTF. CDR3 coding DNA: TGTGCCAGCAGCTTGGACAGCTATGGCTACACCTTC.

The J gene is TRBJ2-6, the V gene TRBV9; possibly TRBD1 for D (5 bases). Trimming pared 3 bases from V and 4 bases from J, leaving 11 bases between. This CDR3 comprises 15 residues. Germline V gene lookup returns CDR1 SGDLS and CDR2 YYNGEE. The CDR3, as DNA: TGTGCCAGCAGCGCACAGGAGAGCGGGGCCAACGTCCTGACTTTC. Translating gives CASSAQESGANVLTF.

This chain links TRBV5-4 with TRBJ2-1; maybe TRBD2 (6 bases). V dropped 4 bases and J dropped 0 bases, with 8 bases sitting between them. CDR3 length: 14 residues. Per germline, CDR1 SGHNT and CDR2 YYREEE (reference sequence). This chain's CDR3 is CASSLTSSYNEQFF. CDR3 nucleotide sequence: TGTGCCAGCAGCCTGACTAGCTCCTACAATGAGCAGTTCTTC.

The chain employs TRBV29-1 and TRBJ2-1; 10 bases are shared with TRBD2. The CDR3 length is 14 residues. J was trimmed by 9 bases and V by 4 bases; bases with no gene match: 9. The germline V gene encodes CDR1 SQVTM and CDR2 ANQGSEA. The CDR3 DNA sequence: TGCAGCGTTGTTCTAGCGGGAGCATGGGGTGAGCAGTTCTTC. Translation: CSVVLAGAWGEQFF.

V and J are TRBV6-6 and TRBJ1-4; unclear D gene. The CDR3 loop spans 13 amino acids. The germline gives CDR1 MNHNY, CDR2 SVGAGI (reference sequence). Trimming left V 5 bases short and J 5 bases short, with 9 bases between. The CDR3: CASSPRSNEKLFF. The CDR3 nucleotides are TGTGCCAGCAGTCCCCGGAGCAATGAAAAACTGTTTTTT.

V gene TRBV15 combines with J gene TRBJ2-7; a possible D gene is TRBD2 (5 bases). The CDR3 runs 15 residues. V was cut by 0 bases and J by 1 base, with 10 bases left in between. Germline CDR1 is LNHNV and CDR2 is YYDKDF (reference sequence). Here the CDR3 reads CATSRDLTGSYEQYF. CDR3 sequence (DNA): TGTGCCACCAGCAGAGATCTGACGGGGTCCTACGAGCAGTACTTC.

V and J are TRBV7-2 and TRBJ2-1, with 16 bases lining up with TRBD2. The V gene's germline CDR1 is SGHTA and CDR2 FQGNSA. The V gene end was trimmed by 4 bases and the J gene end by 7 bases; junction bases not matched to a gene: 13. The CDR3 runs to 19 residues. In DNA form, the CDR3 reads TGTGCCAGCAGCTACCGGGGACTAGCGGGAGGGCTTGGGGGGAATGAGCAGTTCTTC. Protein product: CASSYRGLAGGLGGNEQFF. The full variable domain, in which reference TRBV7-2 and TRBJ2-1 provide the parts outside the CDR3, is GAGVSQSPSNKVTEKGKDVELRCDPISGHTALYWYRQSLGQGLEFLIYFQGNSAPDKSGLPSDRFSAERTGGSVSTLTIQRTQQEDSAVYLCASSYRGLAGGLGGNEQFFGPGTRLTVL.

The chain combines TRBV28 with TRBJ2-7, with D perhaps matching TRBD2 (6 bases). The CDR3 has 17 residues. Between the trimmed V and J ends, which lost 4 bases and 4 bases, there was a span of 23 bases. The germline V gene has CDR1 MDHEN and CDR2 SYDVKM. The CDR3 DNA sequence: TGTGCCAGCAGTTCCCCCTCAACGGATCTAGGGAGGTACGAGCAGTACTTC. Translation gives CASSSPSTDLGRYEQYF.

This rearrangement joins TRBV3-1 (or the pseudogene TRBV3-2) to TRBJ1-2, with D uncertain. The germline V gene encodes CDR1 LGHDT and CDR2 YNNKEL (reference sequence). This CDR3 is built from 13 residues. The ends were cut back, 0 bases at V and 4 bases at J, with 6 bases in the middle. The CDR3 DNA reads as TGTGCCAGCAGCCAAGAGAGAAGCTATGGCTACACCTTC. It codes for CASSQERSYGYTF.

The gene calls are TRBV7-9 and TRBJ2-7; 11 bases fit TRBD1. This CDR3 has 14 amino acids. CDR1 and CDR2 (germline): SEHNR, FQNEAQ (reference sequence). Germline trimming cut 3 bases from V and 6 bases from J; bases unmatched to any gene: 4. In DNA, the CDR3 is TGTGCCAGCAGCTTGCCGGGACAGGGGGGCGAGCAGTACTTC. Amino acids: CASSLPGQGGEQYF. The whole variable domain, filled in from reference TRBV7-9 and TRBJ2-7, reads DTGVSQNPRHKITKRGQNVTFRCDPISEHNRLYWYRQTLGQGPEFLTYFQNEAQLEKSRLLSDRFSAERPKGSFSTLEIQRTEQGDSAMYLCASSLPGQGGEQYFGPGTRLTVT.

The chain has TRBV18 and TRBJ2-3; 8 bases agree with TRBD2. The CDR3 has 15 amino acids. V shed 3 bases and J 3 bases; nucleotides not matched to a gene: 5. CDR1 and CDR2 (germline): KGHSH, LQKENI. CDR3 loop: CASSPLTSGTDTQYF. The CDR3 DNA reads TGTGCCAGCTCACCGTTAACTAGCGGAACAGATACGCAGTATTTT.

The chain is built from TRBV11-2 and TRBJ2-7, with 9 bases matching TRBD1. CDR1 is SGHAT, CDR2 FQNNGV, per germline. V lost 1 base, J lost 2 bases, and 3 bases stayed unmatched. The CDR3 contains 15 residues. The CDR3 DNA sequence: TGTGCCAGCAGCTTAGTTGACAGGGGGGCCTACGAGCAGTACTTC. It codes for CASSLVDRGAYEQYF.

The chain combines TRBV6-5 with TRBJ1-5; D is perhaps TRBD1 (5 bases). V lost 6 bases and J lost 16, with 16 bases in between. The CDR3 is 11 residues long. Germline V gene data show CDR1 as MNHEY and CDR2 as SVGAGI. The CDR3 is CASRAVSGDHF. In DNA form, the CDR3 reads TGTGCCAGCAGGGCCGTCAGCGGGGACCATTTT.

The chain has TRBV7-8 and TRBJ2-2; D is unclear. Germline CDR1 SGHVS, CDR2 FQNEAQ. The length of the CDR3 is 14 residues. The germline V and J ends were trimmed by 4 bases and 3 bases, with 9 bases remaining between them. CDR3 nucleotides: TGTGCCAGCAGCTCGCAGTTTTACACCGGGGAGCTGTTTTTT. Amino acids: CASSSQFYTGELFF.

In nucleotides, the CDR3 is TGTGCCAGCAGCTCAGGCGAGACCCAGTACTTC. It yields the protein CASSSGETQYF. This sequence joins TRBV28 and TRBJ2-5; D unclear. CDR3 length: 11 residues. V dropped 6 bases and J dropped 5 bases, with 7 bases sitting between them. Looked up from germline, CDR1 is MDHEN and CDR2 is SYDVKM.

The chain links TRBV18 to TRBJ1-4, with 8 bases aligning to TRBD1. Germline-derived CDR1 and CDR2 are KGHSH and LQKENI. The CDR3 extends over 15 amino acids. With 3 bases clipped from V and 2 bases from J, the junction kept 2 bases outside the gene matches. The CDR3 DNA is TGTGCCAGCTCACCCCCAGGGGGCACTAATGAAAAACTGTTTTTT. It translates to CASSPPGGTNEKLFF.